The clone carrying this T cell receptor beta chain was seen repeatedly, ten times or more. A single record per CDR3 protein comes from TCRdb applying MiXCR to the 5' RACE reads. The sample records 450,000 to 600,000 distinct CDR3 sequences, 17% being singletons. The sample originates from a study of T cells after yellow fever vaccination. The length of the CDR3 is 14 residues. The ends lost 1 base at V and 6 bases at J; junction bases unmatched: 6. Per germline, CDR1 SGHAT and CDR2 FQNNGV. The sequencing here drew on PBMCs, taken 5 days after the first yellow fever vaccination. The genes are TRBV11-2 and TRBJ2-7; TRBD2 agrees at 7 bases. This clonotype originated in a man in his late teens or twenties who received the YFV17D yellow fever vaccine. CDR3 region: CASSLVEGRGEQYF. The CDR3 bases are TGTGCCAGCAGCTTAGTCGAGGGGAGGGGCGAGCAGTACTTC.